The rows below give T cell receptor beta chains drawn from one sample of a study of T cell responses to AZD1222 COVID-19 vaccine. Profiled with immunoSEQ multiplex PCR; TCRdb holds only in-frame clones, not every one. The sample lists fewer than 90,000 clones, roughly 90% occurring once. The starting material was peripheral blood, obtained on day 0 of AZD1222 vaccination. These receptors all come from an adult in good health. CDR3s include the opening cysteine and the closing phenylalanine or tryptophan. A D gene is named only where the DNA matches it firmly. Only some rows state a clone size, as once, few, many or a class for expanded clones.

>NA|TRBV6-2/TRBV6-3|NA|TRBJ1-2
CASSYYPRVGRSYGYTF
TGTGCCAGCAGTTACTATCCAAGGGTCGGCAGGTCCTATGGCTACACCTTC
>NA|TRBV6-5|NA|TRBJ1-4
CASSRTATNEKLFF
TGTGCCAGCAGCAGGACAGCAACTAATGAAAAACTGTTTTTT
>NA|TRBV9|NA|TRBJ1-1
CASSVVEETEAFF
TGTGCCAGCAGCGTAGTCGAGGAAACTGAAGCTTTCTTT
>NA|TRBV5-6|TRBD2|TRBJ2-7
CASRGGTSGTYEQYF
TGTGCCAGCAGGGGCGGGACTAGCGGCACCTACGAGCAGTACTTC
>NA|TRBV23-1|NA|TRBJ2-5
CASNFLVTGRVETQYF
TGCGCCAGCAACTTCCTGGTCACAGGGCGGGTGGAGACCCAGTACTTC
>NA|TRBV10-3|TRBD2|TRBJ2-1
CAISSGTSGGNEQFF
TGTGCCATCAGCTCCGGGACTAGCGGGGGCAATGAGCAGTTCTTC
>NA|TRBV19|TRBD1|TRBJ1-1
CASSTRTGSSFLRTEAFF
TGTGCCAGTAGTACACGGACAGGGTCTTCTTTTTTGAGGACTGAAGCTTTCTTT
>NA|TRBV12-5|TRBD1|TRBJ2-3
CASARDSRSDTQYF
TGTGCTAGTGCCCGGGACAGCCGTTCAGATACGCAGTATTTT
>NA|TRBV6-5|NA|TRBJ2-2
CASSRGQPRTGELFF
TGTGCCAGCAGCCGCGGACAGCCAAGAACCGGGGAGCTGTTTTTT
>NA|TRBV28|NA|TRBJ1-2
CASSSPRGYTF
TGTGCCAGCAGTTCCCCGAGAGGCTACACCTTC
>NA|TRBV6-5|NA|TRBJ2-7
CASSYATAYEQYF
TGTGCCAGCAGTTACGCGACCGCCTACGAGCAGTACTTC
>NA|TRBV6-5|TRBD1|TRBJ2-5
CATSGGWQLKTQYF
TGTGCCACCTCAGGGGGATGGCAGTTGAAGACCCAGTACTTC
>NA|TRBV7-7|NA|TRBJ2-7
CASSPLGGESYEQYF
TGTGCTAGCAGCCCCCTCGGCGGGGAATCCTACGAGCAGTACTTC
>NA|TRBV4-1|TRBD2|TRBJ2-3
CASSARQASGKYSTDTQYF
TGCGCCAGCAGCGCCCGGCAAGCTAGCGGCAAATATAGCACAGATACGCAGTATTTT
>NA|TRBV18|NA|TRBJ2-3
CASSPQSTDTQYF
TGTGCCAGCTCACCACAGAGCACAGATACGCAGTATTTT
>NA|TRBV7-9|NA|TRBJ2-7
CASSTPVVTGAYEQYF
TGTGCCAGCAGCACGCCAGTTGTGACAGGTGCCTACGAGCAGTACTTC
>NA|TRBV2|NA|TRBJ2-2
CASSERHSTGELFF
TGTGCCAGCAGTGAACGACACTCAACCGGGGAGCTGTTTTTT
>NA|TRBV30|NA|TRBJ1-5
CAWSPTRIRWDQPQHF
TGTGCCTGGAGTCCCACCCGCATAAGATGGGATCAGCCCCAGCATTTT
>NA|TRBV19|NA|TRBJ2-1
CASTWGRHNEQFF
TGTGCCAGTACCTGGGGGCGCCACAATGAGCAGTTCTTC
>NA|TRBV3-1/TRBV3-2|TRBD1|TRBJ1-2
CASSQDKVGTGSGGYTF
TGTGCCAGCAGCCAAGATAAAGTAGGGACAGGCAGTGGTGGCTACACCTTC
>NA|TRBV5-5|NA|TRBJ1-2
CASSFGGEPNYGYTF
TGTGCCAGCAGCTTCGGTGGGGAACCAAACTATGGCTACACCTTC
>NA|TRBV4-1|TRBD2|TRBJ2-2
CASSQDIAGNSKKNTGELFF
TGCGCCAGCAGCCAAGATATAGCGGGGAACTCTAAGAAAAACACCGGGGAGCTGTTTTTT
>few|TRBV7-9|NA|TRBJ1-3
CASSANIDSGNTIYF
TGTGCCAGCAGCGCCAACATCGACTCTGGAAACACCATATATTTT
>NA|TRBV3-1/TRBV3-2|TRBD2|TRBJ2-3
CASSYREGSDTQYF
TGTGCCAGCAGCTACCGGGAGGGTTCAGATACGCAGTATTTT
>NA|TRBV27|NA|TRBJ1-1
CASSLYGHTEAFF
TGTGCCAGCAGTTTGTACGGTCACACTGAAGCTTTCTTT
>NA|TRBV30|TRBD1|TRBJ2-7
CAWSVGTVSYEQYF
TGTGCCTGGAGTGTCGGGACAGTGTCCTACGAGCAGTACTTC
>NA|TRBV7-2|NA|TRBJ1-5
CASSSFNSDQPQHF
TGTGCCAGCAGCTCCTTCAATAGTGATCAGCCCCAGCATTTT
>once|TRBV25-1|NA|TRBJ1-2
CASSDQGRVGYTF
TGTGCCAGCAGTGATCAGGGGAGGGTTGGCTACACCTTC
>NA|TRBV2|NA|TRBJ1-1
CATQRALGTEAFF
TGTGCCACCCAACGGGCTTTAGGCACTGAAGCTTTCTTT
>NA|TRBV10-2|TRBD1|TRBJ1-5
CATMGQHNQPQHF
TGCGCCACCATGGGACAGCACAATCAGCCCCAGCATTTT
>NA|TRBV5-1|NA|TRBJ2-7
CASSRRPDSEQYF
TGCGCCAGCAGCCGTCGACCAGACTCCGAGCAGTACTTC